This TCR beta chain is drawn from a study of cytomegalovirus exposure and HLA in healthy donors. For the study at large: An analysis done earlier identified 90 million to 120 million unique TCR beta sequences from about 179 million T cells. Most donors, roughly 77% of a few hundred genotyped, fell in the Caucasian-associated ancestry cluster.

The CDR3 is made up of 15 amino acids. V was clipped by 4 bases and J by 3 bases; unmatched bases: 8. Per germline, CDR1 MDHEN and CDR2 SYDVKM. The study ran its PCR with 60 Vbeta and 13 Jbeta primers. The method was immunoSEQ multiplex PCR; TCRdb's version includes in-frame clones alone and lacks a portion of them. The data show more than 150,000 clones, with almost 80% seen just once and over 13% held by the top ten. The chain joins TRBV28 to TRBJ2-5, with 7 bases lining up with TRBD1. Sequencing was performed on PBMCs. The origin of this receptor is a man aged 45-60 years in good health and CMV-seropositive. For the CDR3, the DNA is TGTGCCAGCAGTTCCGAGACAGGGCGGGAAGAGACCCAGTACTTC. Encoded protein: CASSSETGREETQYF.